This TCR beta chain was profiled in a study of T cell repertoires in cytomegalovirus infection. Study-level information: Public signatures in TCR beta pointed to CMV infection and matching HLA type. Study observations and caveats: The study found HLA-C-restricted CMV-specific TCR beta clonotypes dominating the ex vivo response.

TCRdb re-called the reads through MiXCR, storing one row per CDR3 protein. The sample has around 770,000 distinct CDR3 sequences, under 35% seen once. The CDR3 consists of 16 residues. CDR1 is SQVTM, CDR2 ANQGSEA, per germline. Trimming cost V 2 bases and J 2 bases, with 15 bases left between them. This clonotype was observed many times. Its antigen remains unknown. This sample comprised cultured CD8+ T cells from PBMCs, obtained from culture after CMV antigen stimulation. The receptor was derived from a human donor in good health (CMV status not recorded). Some clones in this sample may be carry-over from other donors' samples. The V gene is TRBV29-1, the J gene TRBJ2-2, with a weak D call TRBD2 (5 bases). CDR3 amino acids: CSVETQRQSNTGELFF. The CDR3 bases are TGCAGCGTTGAAACCCAGCGGCAGTCAAACACCGGGGAGCTGTTTTTT.